This T cell receptor beta chain was documented in a study of response to subunit inactivated influenza vaccine. TCRdb fed the RT-PCR reads into MiXCR, producing one record per CDR3 protein. The sample has hundreds of thousands of distinct CDR3 sequences; 9% to 15% are singletons. From germline, CDR1 is DFQATT and CDR2 SNEGSKA (reference sequence). CDR3 length equals 15 residues. V lost 3 bases, J lost 4 bases, and 18 bases lay in between. Findings and caveats of the study: It was suggested by the authors that few new T cells are recruited by each seasonal influenza vaccination.

This clonotype was found a few times. The target antigen is unknown. The sequenced sample was non-naive T cells sorted from PBMCs, obtained less than 15 days before vaccination. The receptor's source is a man aged 50-60 years who received an inactivated influenza vaccine. The chain employs TRBV20-1 and TRBJ1-2; D uncertain. The CDR3 here is CSARVTSGVGYGYTF. Here the CDR3 DNA reads TGCAGTGCTAGGGTTACATCGGGTGTAGGCTATGGCTACACCTTC.